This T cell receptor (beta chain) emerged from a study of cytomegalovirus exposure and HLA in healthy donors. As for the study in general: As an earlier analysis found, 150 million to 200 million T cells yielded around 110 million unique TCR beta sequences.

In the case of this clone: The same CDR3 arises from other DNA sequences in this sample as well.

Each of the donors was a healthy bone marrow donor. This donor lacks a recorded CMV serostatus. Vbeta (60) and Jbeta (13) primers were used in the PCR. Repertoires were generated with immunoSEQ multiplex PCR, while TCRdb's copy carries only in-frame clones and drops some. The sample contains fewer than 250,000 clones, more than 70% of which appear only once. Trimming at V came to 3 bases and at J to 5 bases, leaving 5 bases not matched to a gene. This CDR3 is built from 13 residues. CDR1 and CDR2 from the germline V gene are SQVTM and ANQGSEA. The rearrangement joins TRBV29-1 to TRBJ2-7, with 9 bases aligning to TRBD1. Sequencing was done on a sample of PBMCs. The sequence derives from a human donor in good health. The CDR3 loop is CSVDQGQGHEQYF. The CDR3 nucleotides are TGCAGCGTTGACCAGGGACAGGGACACGAGCAGTACTTC.